This T cell receptor beta chain is from a study of shared clonotypes between healthy human individuals (dated by TCRdb to about 2020). Regarding the study in general: A couple of women and a few men aged 18 to 49 years were included in the cohort. To increase sequencing depth and limit assay-specific biases, different laboratories used diverse techniques to prepare libraries and sequence TCR repertoires. Leukapheresis yielded between about 0.9 and 9 billion PBMCs per donor. To estimate repertoire size and how much clonotype sharing occurs between individuals, the study deeply sequenced the blood TCR repertoires of about five healthy adults. For each donor, three plates each were used for CD4 naive and CD4 memory, two plates were used for CD8 naive, and one plate was used for CD8 memory. What the authors observed across the whole study: Clonotypes shared by all four sorted-subset donors showed higher generation probabilities than non-shared clonotypes. The genetic and exposure-history diversity represented was limited by the small number of donors. Even with the large sequencing depth, rarefaction of the sorted-subset datasets indicated that sequencing was incomplete. Sampling was restricted to blood, and TCR repertoires in tissue are likely to differ from TCR repertoires in blood. Larger estimated clonotype richness was generally found for naive subsets than for memory subsets. Pairwise subsampling indicated that sequencing depth was expected to affect the degree of clonotype sharing among donors. When a few donors were compared, the shared fraction of clonotypes was about 5.5% for naive CD4, roughly 3.3% for naive CD8, roughly 2.5% for memory CD4, and less than 0.45% for memory CD8.

CDR1 and CDR2 are drawn from the germline V gene: SGHTA, FQGTGA. V is shortened by 5 bases, J by 5 bases, and the region joining them spans 12 bases. Reading from cysteine to phenylalanine, the CDR3 counts 14 amino acids. Just the 42-base CDR3 DNA is kept, in frame starting at base 1. TCR CDR3 regions were amplified from genomic DNA by multiplex PCR using the deep immunoSEQ assay. Extracted genomic DNA from each cell subset was distributed evenly across all wells of several immunoSEQ 96-well plates, and each plate was treated as a replicate. For sorted subsets, each replicate PCR was loaded with around 200 ng genomic DNA, equivalent to about 33,000 T cell genomes. The purified libraries were quantified using a Qubit 3.0 fluorometer, sized with a Bioanalyzer 2100, and then quantified again using the KAPA Library Quantification kit. Every immunoSEQ 96-well plate was sequenced on a separate single-read 150-cycle Illumina NextSeq 550 flow cell. As for how the authors treated the data: Because the immunoSEQ output held only junctional sequences and lacked quality scores, the filtering could not match the filtering applied to full-length reads. To assign V/J genes and CDR3, sequences were annotated using PyIR, a Python wrapper for IgBLAST v1.9, with IMGT germline references. Any read was removed if the V/J assignment was weak (E-value above 1e-6), the CDR3 was missing, or the read contained stop codons, out-of-frame junctions, or ambiguous translated residues. V3J clonotypes were defined as sequences sharing the same inferred V gene, J gene, and CDR3 amino acid sequence. Percentage overlap between repertoires was calculated by dividing the number of shared unique clonotypes by the size of the smaller repertoire. RTK rarefaction, the Chao1 estimator, and Recon v2.1 estimates of unobserved clonotypes were used to assess repertoire richness. OLGA was used to compute generation probabilities for all TCRbeta clonotypes that the gDNA method yielded from several donors. TCRdb carries this immuneACCESS record with in-frame sequences only. Its versions omit some clonotypes, under half of them owing to an unresolved V gene in the studies checked, with the rest unexplained. The D gene and trimming were derived from the DNA, and the V and J assignments and clone size from that table. A total of just over 2,000,000 clones appear in this sample, about 95% of them only once. The ten biggest clones cover approximately 0.13% of the sample.

Points on this clone: Its antigen has not been determined. Per-base qualities were not stored, and no clone one base away is much larger.

Donors were healthy HIV-negative adults with no recently reported acute infections or vaccinations. Every donor was a Caucasian adult residing in Nashville, Tennessee, USA. Magnetic negative selection was used to enrich CD4+ T cells, after which naive cells were positively selected on CD45RA and the negative fraction became the memory subset. Blood was collected by leukapheresis, and PBMCs were isolated by Ficoll-Histopaque density gradient centrifugation and then cryopreserved in liquid nitrogen vapor phase. Analytical flow cytometry was used to check the purity and quantity of each magnetically sorted T cell population. Genomic DNA was isolated from each sorted fraction and quantified by UV absorbance on a Nanodrop 2000c.

Recombination joined TRBV7-3 with TRBJ2-2, with TRBD1 tentatively as D gene (6 bases match). The TCR comes from a man aged 18 to 30 in good health. Sequenced input: naive CD4+ T cells sorted from blood. What the cell subset or site label conveys for this sample: CD45RA+ positively selected. The encoded CDR3 is CASSQTRGTGELFF. Here is the DNA: TGTGCCAGCAGCCAAACAAGGGGGACCGGGGAGCTGTTTTTT.